The 22 T cell receptor beta chains presented below share a single source sample, sequenced in a study of a mutant IDH1 vaccine in newly diagnosed glioma (dated by TCRdb to the early 2020s). Receptor libraries were prepared by the immunoSEQ multiplex PCR assay. The table comes from immuneACCESS by way of TCRdb, which keeps in-frame sequences with V and J called. Part of the clones is missing from these tables; in studies checked, under half for an unresolved V gene and the rest for unknown reasons. The sample contains about 56,000 clones, over 70% of them found a single time. Approximately 5.3% of the sample goes to the ten largest clones. The intended sense of this specimen's time point label: week 47, end of study. Every vaccine dose consisted of 300 ug of a 20-mer mutant IDH1 peptide in Montanide, administered subcutaneously together with topical imiquimod. These receptors have no identified antigens.

The input for sequencing was PBMCs, taken from a glioma patient whose treatment included an IDH1 peptide vaccine. The origin of the receptors is a man in his forties or fifties with glioma.

This clone was detected only a few times. The chain recombines TRBV5-8 with TRBJ1-3; no firm D call. The CDR3 consists of 11 residues. Germline CDR1 SGHTS, CDR2 YDEGEE. V lost 8 bases and J 0 bases, leaving 3 bases between the germline ends. The CDR3 here is CASSSGNTIYF. The CDR3 DNA follows: TGTGCCAGTTCCTCTGGAAACACCATATATTTT.

The chain has TRBV5-8 and TRBJ2-7; D is uncertain. The CDR3 is 11 residues long. Germline CDR1 reads SGHTS; CDR2 reads YDEGEE. V was cut by 2 bases and J by 4 bases, with 4 bases left in between. CDR3 DNA sequence: TGTGCCAGCAGCTTTGAGTACGAGCAGTACTTC. Amino acids: CASSFEYEQYF.

V usage is TRBV7-2 and J usage is TRBJ1-1, with no clear D. CDR1 SGHTA and CDR2 FQGNSA come from the germline V gene. Trimming pared 5 bases from V and 2 bases from J, leaving 9 bases between. The CDR3 has 13 amino acids. The CDR3 DNA reads TGTGCCAGCAGCCCCGGAAGAAACACTGAAGCTTTCTTT. As protein: CASSPGRNTEAFF.

This clone appeared a few times. Germline and junction disagree at one end, which may indicate a read error. V usage is TRBV13 and J usage is TRBJ1-1; D is uncertain. Germline assignment: CDR1 PRHDT and CDR2 FYEKMQ (reference sequence). This CDR3 comprises 13 residues. The CDR3 nucleotides are TGTGCCAGCAGCCTAGGAGGTAGAACTGAAGCTTTCTTT. Translated: CASSLGGRTEAFF.

V usage is TRBV5-1 and J usage is TRBJ2-3; 9 bases align to TRBD2. Germline V gene data show CDR1 as SGHRS and CDR2 as YFSETQ. The CDR3 runs to 19 residues. Losses at the gene ends were 3 bases for V and 4 bases for J; bases not matched to a gene: 18. DNA of the CDR3: TGCGCCAGCAGCTACAAGACCGGGACTAGCTCCCCGAAGGCAGATACGCAGTATTTT. It is translated as CASSYKTGTSSPKADTQYF.

The chain employs TRBV9 and TRBJ1-1; 7 bases are shared with TRBD1. The CDR3 has 14 amino acids. V shed 0 bases, J shed 8 bases, and the junction held 7 bases outside the gene matches. Germline V gives CDR1 SGDLS, CDR2 YYNGEE. The chain's CDR3 is CASSVVGDSAEAFF. The CDR3 coding sequence is TGTGCCAGCAGCGTAGTAGGGGACAGCGCCGAAGCTTTCTTT. Supplemented by reference TRBV9 and TRBJ1-1, the full variable domain reads DSGVTQTPKHLITATGQRVTLRCSPRSGDLSVYWYQQSLDQGLQFLIQYYNGEERAKGNILERFSAQQFPDLHSELNLSSLELGDSALYFCASSVVGDSAEAFFGQGTRLTVV.

This rearrangement joins TRBV18 to TRBJ2-7, with unresolved D. The V gene lost 3 bases and the J gene lost 7 bases, with 7 bases spanning the gap. Germline loops: CDR1 KGHSH, CDR2 LQKENI. This CDR3 comprises 11 residues. CDR3 nucleotides: TGTGCCAGCTCACCCGAAAGAGAGCAGTACTTC. Amino acids: CASSPEREQYF. The whole variable domain, filled in from reference TRBV18 and TRBJ2-7, reads NAGVMQNPRHLVRRRGQEARLRCSPMKGHSHVYWYRQLPEEGLKFMVYLQKENIIDESGMPKERFSAEFPKEGPSILRIQQVVRGDSAAYFCASSPEREQYFGPGTRLTVT.

The chain uses TRBV5-4 and TRBJ2-7, with TRBD2 matching 9 bases. V shed 4 bases and J 3 bases; nucleotides not matched to a gene: 20. Germline CDR1 and CDR2: SGHNT and YYREEE (reference sequence). The CDR3 contains 19 residues. The CDR3: CASSASRLAAPRGIYEQYF. CDR3 nucleotides: TGTGCCAGCAGCGCGAGCCGACTAGCGGCCCCAAGGGGGATCTACGAGCAGTACTTC.

This clone was counted a few times. The V and J genes are TRBV11-2 and TRBJ2-1, with 11 bases identical to TRBD2. This CDR3 has 16 residues. The V and J ends lost 7 bases and 3 bases, in that order; junction bases with no gene match: 8. Germline-derived CDR1 and CDR2 are SGHAT and FQNNGV. The CDR3 sequence: CASTPLSGGGYNEQFF. The CDR3 nucleotides are TGTGCCAGCACTCCACTTAGCGGGGGGGGCTACAATGAGCAGTTCTTC.

This clone was observed a handful of times. The rearrangement links TRBV2 to TRBJ1-2; 7 nucleotides align to TRBD1. Germline CDR1 SNHLY, CDR2 FYNNEI. The V segment lost 5 bases and the J segment 8 bases; nucleotides outside the gene matches: 14. CDR3 length: 15 residues. The CDR3 here is CASSQDTGVYGGYTF. DNA of the CDR3: TGTGCCAGCAGTCAGGACACAGGGGTGTATGGGGGCTACACCTTC. Full variable domain (remainder filled in from reference TRBV2 and TRBJ1-2): EPEVTQTPSHQVTQMGQEVILRCVPISNHLYFYWYRQILGQKVEFLVSFYNNEISEKSEIFDDQFSVERPDGSNFTLKIRSTKLEDSAMYFCASSQDTGVYGGYTFGSGTRLTVV.

The V gene is TRBV5-1, the J gene TRBJ2-2; maybe TRBD1 (6 bases). Per germline, CDR1 SGHRS and CDR2 YFSETQ. V lost 6 bases to trimming and J lost 0 bases, with 12 bases between them. CDR3 length equals 15 residues. In DNA form, the CDR3 reads TGCGCCAGCACCCGGGACAACGCGAACACCGGGGAGCTGTTTTTT. Amino acid sequence: CASTRDNANTGELFF.

This clone was recorded many times. This sequence joins TRBV7-8 and TRBJ2-7; no clear D. Germline V gene lookup returns CDR1 SGHVS and CDR2 FQNEAQ. This CDR3 spans 13 amino acids. V was cut by 2 bases and J by 5 bases, with 10 bases left in between. CDR3 nucleotides: TGTGCCAGCAGCTTACCTGGGTCCGACGAGCAGTACTTC. Translating gives CASSLPGSDEQYF.

This chain connects TRBV7-9 to TRBJ1-2, with D perhaps matching TRBD1 (5 bases). Per the germline V gene, CDR1 is SEHNR and CDR2 is FQNEAQ (reference sequence). This CDR3 has 12 amino acids. V lost 6 bases and J 6 bases, leaving 11 bases between the germline ends. In DNA, the CDR3 is TGTGCCAGCAGTCGGACAAAGGATGGCTACACCTTC. It specifies CASSRTKDGYTF.

The V call is TRBV7-2, the J call TRBJ2-3, with a weak D call TRBD2 (5 bases). V lost 2 bases and J lost 4, with 7 bases in between. Germline values: CDR1 SGHTA, CDR2 FQGNSA. This CDR3 contains 13 residues. The DNA for the CDR3 is TGTGCCAGCAGCTTACTGAGGGCAGATACGCAGTATTTT. Protein product: CASSLLRADTQYF.

The DNA for the CDR3 is TGTGCCAGCAGATTAGCGGGGGGACATGGCGAGCAGTACTTC. It specifies CASRLAGGHGEQYF. V usage is TRBV5-8 and J usage is TRBJ2-7, with TRBD2 matching over 10 bases. The V gene end was trimmed by 5 bases and the J gene end by 6 bases; junction bases not matched to a gene: 8. The germline CDR1 and CDR2 sequences are SGHTS and YDEGEE. The CDR3 contains 14 residues. The whole variable domain, remainder taken from reference TRBV5-8 and TRBJ2-7, is EAGVTQSPTHLIKTRGQQATLRCSPISGHTSVYWYQQALGLGLQFLLWYDEGEERNRGNFPPRFSGRQFPNYSSELNVNALELEDSALYLCASRLAGGHGEQYFGPGTRLTVT.

With regard to this clone: Compared with germline, one end of the junction differs, possibly owing to a read error. This rearrangement joins TRBV12-5 to TRBJ1-3; maybe TRBD1 (5 bases). This CDR3 has 14 amino acids. Per germline, CDR1 LGHNT and CDR2 FRNRAP. The CDR3 region is CASGLAGRQAHRIF. In DNA, the CDR3 is TGTGCTAGTGGCCTGGCGGGGCGCCAGGCTCATCGTATTTTT. The full variable domain, in which reference TRBV12-5 and TRBJ1-3 provide the parts outside the CDR3, is DARVTQTPRHKVTEMGQEVTMRCQPILGHNTVFWYRQTMMQGLELLAYFRNRAPLDDSGMPKDRFSAEMPDATLATLKIQPSEPRDSAVYFCASGLAGRQAHRIFGEGSWLTVV.

The chain employs TRBV6-5 and TRBJ2-7; 13 positions match TRBD2. Trimming removed 6 bases from V and 5 bases from J; junction bases left unmatched: 7. Per the germline V gene, CDR1 is MNHEY and CDR2 is SVGAGI. The CDR3 totals 15 residues. The CDR3 coding sequence is TGTGCCAGCAGAGCCGGACTAGCGGGGGCCAACGAGCAGTACTTC. Protein product: CASRAGLAGANEQYF.

The genes are TRBV2 and TRBJ1-2, with D possibly being TRBD1 (6 bases). Per germline, CDR1 SNHLY and CDR2 FYNNEI. The CDR3 extends over 14 amino acids. V was trimmed by 2 bases and J by 8 bases, leaving 15 bases between them. Here the CDR3 DNA reads TGTGCCAGCAGTGAAAGTTCTCAGGGGTGGGGCTACACCTTC. It translates to CASSESSQGWGYTF.

This chain connects TRBV6-1 to TRBJ2-7; 8 bases agree with TRBD1. CDR3 size: 17 residues. Per the germline V gene, CDR1 is MNHNS and CDR2 is SASEGT. Germline trimming cut 3 bases from V and 4 bases from J; bases unmatched to any gene: 14. CDR3 sequence (DNA): TGTGCCAGCAGTGATTCCCTCGGCAGGGGGCGTAGATACGAGCAGTACTTC. Protein sequence: CASSDSLGRGRRYEQYF.

The chain uses TRBV29-1 and TRBJ1-3; D uncertain. V lost 7 bases, J lost 0 bases, and 22 bases lay in between. This CDR3 is built from 17 residues. Germline values: CDR1 SQVTM, CDR2 ANQGSEA. The CDR3 sequence is CSARARMEYSSGNTIYF. The CDR3 DNA reads as TGCAGCGCCCGGGCCCGGATGGAGTATTCCTCTGGAAACACCATATATTTT. Based on the CDR3 plus reference TRBV29-1 and TRBJ1-3, the full variable domain is SAVISQKPSRDICQRGTSLTIQCQVDSQVTMMFWYRQQPGQSLTLIATANQGSEATYESGFVIDKFPISRPNLTFSTLTVSNMSPEDSSIYLCSARARMEYSSGNTIYFGEGSWLTVV.

This clone was recorded only once. The genes are TRBV10-3 and TRBJ1-1, with D uncertain. Trimming pared 10 bases from V and 1 base from J, leaving 13 bases between. CDR1 is ENHRY, CDR2 SYGVKD, per germline. This CDR3 is 13 amino acids long. The CDR3 here is CASTGEGNTEAFF. CDR3 nucleotide sequence: TGTGCCAGTACGGGTGAAGGGAACACTGAAGCTTTCTTT.

The chain is built from TRBV5-4 and TRBJ1-1, with 7 bases identical to TRBD1. The CDR3 consists of 16 residues. Germline CDR1 reads SGHNT; CDR2 reads YYREEE (reference sequence). V gave up 0 bases and J gave up 0 bases; unmatched junction bases: 5. CDR3 nucleotides: TGTGCCAGCAGCTTGGGACCGGGACAGTTGAACACTGAAGCTTTCTTT. Encoded protein: CASSLGPGQLNTEAFF.